Listed below are T cell receptor beta chains from one sample, sequenced in a study of blood T cell repertoires in COVID-19. Sequencing was performed with immunoSEQ multiplex PCR; in TCRdb, only in-frame clones are kept and a portion is missing. The sample carries about 400,000 clones, about 89% recorded once. Sequenced input: peripheral blood. Receptor source: a man in his forties with acute or convalescent COVID-19. Each CDR3 is given with its conserved first and last residue. Fields, in order: V gene, clone size, J gene, D gene, CDR3 DNA, CDR3 protein. D genes are given only for firm matches. Size is omitted from some rows. Given values are once, few, many or a class for expanded clones.

v_gene: TRBV5-1; abundance: -; j_gene: TRBJ2-7; d_gene: -; CDR3nt: TGCGCCAGCAGCTTGGGTGGGGGGTACTACGAGCAGTACTTC; CDR3aa: CASSLGGGYYEQYF
v_gene: TRBV19; abundance: -; j_gene: TRBJ2-6; d_gene: -; CDR3nt: TGTGCCAGTAGTATATCCCAGGGGGGCTCTGGGGCCAACGTCCTGACTTTC; CDR3aa: CASSISQGGSGANVLTF
v_gene: TRBV3-1/TRBV3-2; abundance: -; j_gene: TRBJ2-7; d_gene: TRBD1; CDR3nt: TGTGCCAGCAGCCGCCAAGGACAGGGTTTAAACTCCTACGAGCAGTACTTC; CDR3aa: CASSRQGQGLNSYEQYF
v_gene: TRBV7-8; abundance: -; j_gene: TRBJ2-7; d_gene: -; CDR3nt: TGTGCCAGCAGCCACAGGGCAGGCGAGCAGTACTTC; CDR3aa: CASSHRAGEQYF
v_gene: TRBV6-6; abundance: -; j_gene: TRBJ1-5; d_gene: TRBD1; CDR3nt: TGTGCCAGCAGTTCCGGGGGGGAGGGGGCCGATCAGCCCCAGCATTTT; CDR3aa: CASSSGGEGADQPQHF
v_gene: TRBV24-1; abundance: -; j_gene: TRBJ1-3; d_gene: -; CDR3nt: TGTGCCACCCCGGTGGGGCGGCACTCTGGAAACACCATATATTTT; CDR3aa: CATPVGRHSGNTIYF
v_gene: TRBV18; abundance: few; j_gene: TRBJ1-4; d_gene: -; CDR3nt: TGTGCCAGCTCACCGCAAGCTGCAACTAATGAAAAACTGTTTTTT; CDR3aa: CASSPQAATNEKLFF
v_gene: TRBV5-1; abundance: -; j_gene: TRBJ1-2; d_gene: -; CDR3nt: TGCGCCAGCAAGGCCGGGAACCTTCCCTATGGCTACACCTTC; CDR3aa: CASKAGNLPYGYTF
v_gene: TRBV7-8; abundance: -; j_gene: TRBJ2-5; d_gene: TRBD2; CDR3nt: TGTGCCAGCAGCTTACTGGGCGGGAGTTTCCTGGTAGAGACCCAGTACTTC; CDR3aa: CASSLLGGSFLVETQYF
v_gene: TRBV28; abundance: -; j_gene: TRBJ1-2; d_gene: -; CDR3nt: TGTGCCAGTCTAAAGGGGGGGCTAATCTATGGCTACACCTTC; CDR3aa: CASLKGGLIYGYTF
v_gene: TRBV5-1; abundance: -; j_gene: TRBJ2-2; d_gene: -; CDR3nt: TGCGCCAGCAGCCCCAGGGGACCCGGGGAGCTGTTTTTT; CDR3aa: CASSPRGPGELFF
v_gene: TRBV13; abundance: -; j_gene: TRBJ1-1; d_gene: -; CDR3nt: TGTGCCAGCAGCTTAGGAGGGGTGCCTGAAGCTTTCTTT; CDR3aa: CASSLGGVPEAFF
v_gene: TRBV5-1; abundance: -; j_gene: TRBJ2-7; d_gene: TRBD2; CDR3nt: TGCGCCAGCAGGGAAACTAGCGGGAGGGCCAGCGACGAGCAGTACTTC; CDR3aa: CASRETSGRASDEQYF
v_gene: TRBV4-3; abundance: -; j_gene: TRBJ2-1; d_gene: TRBD2; CDR3nt: TGCGCCAGCAGCCCGGGAGGGGTAATGAGGCAGTTCTTC; CDR3aa: CASSPGGVMRQFF
v_gene: TRBV13; abundance: -; j_gene: TRBJ1-2; d_gene: -; CDR3nt: TGTGCCAGCAGCTTCGGCAGGACTAACTATGGCTACACCTTC; CDR3aa: CASSFGRTNYGYTF
v_gene: TRBV29-1; abundance: -; j_gene: TRBJ2-7; d_gene: TRBD2; CDR3nt: TGCAGCGTTGTCCAGCGGGAGTCCTACGAGCAGTACTTC; CDR3aa: CSVVQRESYEQYF
v_gene: TRBV6-2/TRBV6-3; abundance: -; j_gene: TRBJ1-1; d_gene: -; CDR3nt: TGTGCCAGCAGTTATCTCCAGTATACTGAAGCTTTCTTT; CDR3aa: CASSYLQYTEAFF
v_gene: TRBV3-1/TRBV3-2; abundance: -; j_gene: TRBJ2-7; d_gene: -; CDR3nt: TGTGCCAGCAGCCAAGGTCCTAGCCACTACGAGCAGTACTTC; CDR3aa: CASSQGPSHYEQYF
v_gene: TRBV28; abundance: -; j_gene: TRBJ1-1; d_gene: -; CDR3nt: TGTGCCAGCAGTTTAACAGGGCCCACTGAAGCTTTCTTT; CDR3aa: CASSLTGPTEAFF
v_gene: TRBV29-1; abundance: -; j_gene: TRBJ1-1; d_gene: -; CDR3nt: TGCAGCGTTGAGCCCAGGGCGAACACTGAAGCTTTCTTT; CDR3aa: CSVEPRANTEAFF
v_gene: TRBV5-6; abundance: -; j_gene: TRBJ1-2; d_gene: TRBD1; CDR3nt: TGTGCCAGCAGCCCCCGGACAGGAGGGTATGGCTACACCTTC; CDR3aa: CASSPRTGGYGYTF
v_gene: TRBV9; abundance: -; j_gene: TRBJ2-1; d_gene: -; CDR3nt: TGTGCCAGCAGCACCCGGGACTCGCAGTTCTTC; CDR3aa: CASSTRDSQFF
v_gene: TRBV9; abundance: few; j_gene: TRBJ2-5; d_gene: TRBD1; CDR3nt: TGTGCCAGCAGCGTAGGAGGACAGGGCGAGACCCAGTACTTC; CDR3aa: CASSVGGQGETQYF
v_gene: TRBV6-6; abundance: -; j_gene: TRBJ2-1; d_gene: -; CDR3nt: TGTGCCAGCAGTGGCGTAGGGCAGGGATACAATGAGCAGTTCTTC; CDR3aa: CASSGVGQGYNEQFF
v_gene: TRBV14; abundance: -; j_gene: TRBJ1-1; d_gene: -; CDR3nt: TGTGCCAGCAGCCAAGCGGGTCGGCAGGGGAACACTGAAGCTTTCTTT; CDR3aa: CASSQAGRQGNTEAFF
v_gene: TRBV19; abundance: few; j_gene: TRBJ1-4; d_gene: -; CDR3nt: TGTGCCAGTAGTATAGATACAGCAACTAATGAAAAACTGTTTTTT; CDR3aa: CASSIDTATNEKLFF
v_gene: TRBV19; abundance: -; j_gene: TRBJ1-4; d_gene: TRBD1; CDR3nt: TGTGCCTCGGGCCCCACCGGGACAGATAATGAAAAACTGTTTTTT; CDR3aa: CASGPTGTDNEKLFF
v_gene: TRBV4-1; abundance: -; j_gene: TRBJ2-2; d_gene: TRBD2; CDR3nt: TGCGCCAGCAGCCAAGATCTACCGAGCGGGGACCGAAACACCGGGGAGCTGTTTTTT; CDR3aa: CASSQDLPSGDRNTGELFF
v_gene: TRBV5-1; abundance: -; j_gene: TRBJ1-4; d_gene: TRBD1; CDR3nt: TGCGCCAGCAGCTTGACAGGGGCGGATAATGAAAAACTGTTTTTT; CDR3aa: CASSLTGADNEKLFF
v_gene: TRBV5-5; abundance: -; j_gene: TRBJ1-1; d_gene: -; CDR3nt: TGTGCCAGCAGCCCAGGGGATGGGACTGAAGCTTTCTTT; CDR3aa: CASSPGDGTEAFF
v_gene: TRBV5-1; abundance: -; j_gene: TRBJ2-6; d_gene: TRBD1; CDR3nt: TGCGCCAGCAGCTTTTTAGGGGGCGCGGATGGGGCCAACGTCCTGACTTTC; CDR3aa: CASSFLGGADGANVLTF
v_gene: TRBV27; abundance: -; j_gene: TRBJ2-2; d_gene: TRBD1; CDR3nt: TGTGCCAGCAGCCAACAGGGGGCGGACACCGGGGAGCTGTTTTTT; CDR3aa: CASSQQGADTGELFF
v_gene: TRBV12-3/TRBV12-4; abundance: -; j_gene: TRBJ2-7; d_gene: -; CDR3nt: TGTGCCAGCAGTTTTTGGGCGGGGTCCGAGCAGTACTTC; CDR3aa: CASSFWAGSEQYF
v_gene: TRBV7-9; abundance: -; j_gene: TRBJ1-1; d_gene: TRBD1; CDR3nt: TGTGCCAGCAGCTTACTCAACAGGGGAGAAGCTTTCTTT; CDR3aa: CASSLLNRGEAFF
v_gene: TRBV6-6; abundance: once; j_gene: TRBJ1-2; d_gene: TRBD1; CDR3nt: TGTGCCAGCAGTTTCACAGGGGGTCTGGATGGCTACACCTTC; CDR3aa: CASSFTGGLDGYTF
v_gene: TRBV7-3; abundance: -; j_gene: TRBJ2-7; d_gene: TRBD2; CDR3nt: TGTGCCAGCAGCTTAGCTCCCATAGCTAGCGGTTCCTACGAGCAGTACTTC; CDR3aa: CASSLAPIASGSYEQYF
v_gene: TRBV13; abundance: -; j_gene: TRBJ2-7; d_gene: -; CDR3nt: TGTGCCAGCAGCTTATCGGCCCACAGGCGGCACTTCGAGCAGTACTTC; CDR3aa: CASSLSAHRRHFEQYF
v_gene: TRBV19; abundance: -; j_gene: TRBJ1-2; d_gene: -; CDR3nt: TGTGCCAGTAGTATAAGCGGGAACTATGGCTACACCTTC; CDR3aa: CASSISGNYGYTF
v_gene: TRBV9; abundance: -; j_gene: TRBJ1-3; d_gene: -; CDR3nt: TGTGCCAGCAGCGTCTTAGGAGTTAGCTCTGGAAACACCATATATTTT; CDR3aa: CASSVLGVSSGNTIYF
v_gene: TRBV3-1/TRBV3-2; abundance: -; j_gene: TRBJ2-1; d_gene: TRBD2; CDR3nt: TGTGCCAGCAGCGATACCCCACTAGCGAGAAAGCCCCCCTACAATGAGCAGTTCTTC; CDR3aa: CASSDTPLARKPPYNEQFF
v_gene: TRBV6-4; abundance: -; j_gene: TRBJ1-2; d_gene: -; CDR3nt: TGTGCCAGCAGTGCTTGGGGCGGAAACTATGGCTACACCTTC; CDR3aa: CASSAWGGNYGYTF
v_gene: TRBV9; abundance: -; j_gene: TRBJ1-2; d_gene: -; CDR3nt: TGTGCCAGCAGCGTAGAGCCAAACAGGAGGGTGGGAGGCTACACCTTC; CDR3aa: CASSVEPNRRVGGYTF
v_gene: TRBV23-1; abundance: -; j_gene: TRBJ2-7; d_gene: -; CDR3nt: TGCGCCAGCAGCTTCTACGAGCAGTACTTC; CDR3aa: CASSFYEQYF
v_gene: TRBV4-1; abundance: -; j_gene: TRBJ2-3; d_gene: -; CDR3nt: TGCGCCAGCAGCCAGCCAACGCAGGTGACTACCCGGCGGACAGATACGCAGTATTTT; CDR3aa: CASSQPTQVTTRRTDTQYF
v_gene: TRBV7-9; abundance: -; j_gene: TRBJ2-3; d_gene: -; CDR3nt: TGTGCCAGCAGCGAGATTACAGGGTTCACAGATACGCAGTATTTT; CDR3aa: CASSEITGFTDTQYF
v_gene: TRBV5-1; abundance: few; j_gene: TRBJ2-2; d_gene: TRBD2; CDR3nt: TGCGCCAGCAGCTCCCTCGGGGGGGCGAACACCGGGGAGCTGTTTTTT; CDR3aa: CASSSLGGANTGELFF
v_gene: TRBV6-6; abundance: -; j_gene: TRBJ2-6; d_gene: TRBD1; CDR3nt: TGTGCCAGCAGTCGACAGGGACAATACTCTGGGGCCAACGTCCTGACTTTC; CDR3aa: CASSRQGQYSGANVLTF
v_gene: TRBV12-3/TRBV12-4; abundance: -; j_gene: TRBJ1-5; d_gene: -; CDR3nt: TGTGCCAGCAGAGATGGCCGGGTTCAGCCCCAGCATTTT; CDR3aa: CASRDGRVQPQHF
v_gene: TRBV5-4; abundance: -; j_gene: TRBJ1-2; d_gene: -; CDR3nt: TGTGCCAGCAGCCTCACAGGGTCCTCTAACTATGGCTACACCTTC; CDR3aa: CASSLTGSSNYGYTF
v_gene: TRBV6-4; abundance: -; j_gene: TRBJ2-3; d_gene: -; CDR3nt: TGTGCCAGCAGTGAAATGGGGGGGGCGGCAGATACGCAGTATTTT; CDR3aa: CASSEMGGAADTQYF
v_gene: TRBV3-1/TRBV3-2; abundance: once; j_gene: TRBJ2-7; d_gene: TRBD2; CDR3nt: TGTGCCAGCAGCCAAGATGTGAGACTAGCGGGAGCCTACGAGCAGTACTTC; CDR3aa: CASSQDVRLAGAYEQYF
v_gene: TRBV27; abundance: -; j_gene: TRBJ2-7; d_gene: TRBD2; CDR3nt: TGTGCCAGCAGTTTAGGCGGGGGAGCCTACGAGCAGTACTTC; CDR3aa: CASSLGGGAYEQYF
v_gene: TRBV28; abundance: -; j_gene: TRBJ2-7; d_gene: -; CDR3nt: TGTGCCAGCAGTTTAGGGGGCGTTGGTTCCTACGAGCAGTACTTC; CDR3aa: CASSLGGVGSYEQYF